One and the same sample provided the 18 T cell receptor beta chains below, sequenced in a study of CD8 T cells in ankylosing spondylitis. In TCRdb, the 5' RACE reads were re-called with MiXCR into one record per CDR3 protein. The table records around 340,000 distinct CDR3 sequences, approximately 15% of them present only once. The specimen was blood, either unsorted or a sorted T cell fraction (not recorded which). These receptors were obtained from a male donor with ankylosing spondylitis or in good health (not recorded which).

Only a few counts were recorded for this clonotype. This chain uses TRBV6-1 with TRBJ2-7, with TRBD2 as a possible D gene (5 bases). V lost 5 bases to trimming and J lost 2 bases, with 10 bases between them. Germline values: CDR1 MNHNS, CDR2 SASEGT. CDR3 length: 13 amino acids. CDR3 amino acids: CASSLRETYEQYF. The CDR3 DNA reads TGTGCCAGCAGTCTCCGGGAAACCTACGAGCAGTACTTC.

This clonotype showed up just a few times. The chain is built from TRBV3-1 and TRBJ2-7, with unresolved D. The ends were cut back, 3 bases at V and 0 bases at J, with 15 bases in the middle. CDR1 is LGHDT, CDR2 YNNKEL, per germline (reference sequence). CDR3 length: 16 residues. The CDR3 spells CASSHHHATISYEQYF. As DNA, the CDR3 is TGTGCCAGCAGCCACCACCACGCTACCATCTCCTACGAGCAGTACTTC.

The genes are TRBV25-1 and TRBJ2-5, with D hard to call. V dropped 3 bases and J dropped 2 bases, with 13 bases sitting between them. Germline V gene sequence: CDR1 MGHDK, CDR2 SYGVNS. CDR3 length: 15 residues. This CDR3 reads CASSDSRSLQETQYF. CDR3 DNA sequence: TGTGCCAGCAGTGATTCTCGGTCCTTACAAGAGACCCAGTACTTC. Full variable domain (remainder filled in from reference TRBV25-1 and TRBJ2-5): EADIYQTPRYLVIGTGKKITLECSQTMGHDKMYWYQQDPGMELHLIHYSYGVNSTEKGDLSSESTVSRIRTEHFPLTLESARPSHTSQYLCASSDSRSLQETQYFGPGTRLLVL.

This clonotype appeared many times. This rearrangement joins TRBV5-5 to TRBJ1-6, with 10 bases fitting TRBD1. Germline values: CDR1 SGHKS, CDR2 YYEKEE (reference sequence). The junction had 8 bases not matched to a gene; V was cut back by 4 bases and J by 10 bases. The CDR3 extends over 15 amino acids. CDR3 in DNA: TGTGCCAGCAGCACCCCGGACAGGGGGACCTCACCCCTCCACTTT. It is translated as CASSTPDRGTSPLHF.

This clonotype was detected only a few times. This chain connects TRBV18 to TRBJ2-5, with 9 bases aligning to TRBD1. Germline V lookup: CDR1 KGHSH, CDR2 LQKENI. J lost 1 base, V lost 3 bases, and 9 bases had no gene match. The CDR3 is 17 amino acids. As DNA, the CDR3 is TGTGCCAGCTCACCCCTCTCCGGGACAGGGCTCCAAGAGACCCAGTACTTC. Protein product: CASSPLSGTGLQETQYF.

The table lists this clonotype with a few counts. The chain recombines TRBV5-1 with TRBJ1-4, with D perhaps TRBD1 (6 bases). CDR1 is SGHRS, CDR2 YFSETQ, per germline. Between the trimmed V and J ends, which lost 4 bases and 8 bases, there was a span of 15 bases. This CDR3 has 14 residues. In DNA form, the CDR3 reads TGCGCCAGCAGCCCAGGCAGGGGAGACGAAAAACTGTTTTTT. Translating gives CASSPGRGDEKLFF.

This rearrangement joins TRBV20-1 to TRBJ2-1; 11 bases agree with TRBD2. CDR3 size: 15 residues. Germline V gene data show CDR1 as DFQATT and CDR2 as SNEGSKA (reference sequence). With 5 bases clipped from V and 5 bases from J, the junction kept 8 bases outside the gene matches. DNA of the CDR3: TGCAGTGCTCCAGTTAGCGGGAGGGCCAACAATGAGCAGTTCTTC. Residues: CSAPVSGRANNEQFF.

As regards this clonotype: This may be a read error, as it is one base from a much larger clone. The J gene is TRBJ2-3, the V gene TRBV9; D is perhaps TRBD1 or TRBD2 (6 bases each). The germline gives CDR1 SGDLS, CDR2 YYNGEE. The CDR3 runs to 12 residues. CDR3 bases: TGTTCCAGCAGCGTAGTGGGGGGCACGCAGTATTTT. Translated, it gives CSSSVVGGTQYF.

This clonotype was recorded only once. The CDR3 protein is CASSFRLAGGRRGDTQYF. In DNA form, the CDR3 reads TGTGCCAGCAGCTTTCGGCTAGCGGGGGGGCGGCGGGGAGATACGCAGTATTTT. The rearrangement links TRBV5-6 to TRBJ2-3; 12 bases match TRBD2. Unmatched junction bases numbered 12, after V lost 2 bases and J lost 5 bases. CDR1 is SGHDT, CDR2 YYEEEE, per germline. This CDR3 contains 18 residues.

This clonotype was seen a handful of times. The chain joins TRBV4-2 to TRBJ1-2; 8 bases map to TRBD1. The CDR3 length is 15 residues. The germline V gene has CDR1 LGHNA and CDR2 YNFKEQ. Losses at the gene ends were 4 bases for V and 4 bases for J; bases not matched to a gene: 8. The CDR3 region has the DNA TGTGCCAGCAGCCGGGAGGACAGGGCTACCTATGGCTACACCTTC. Translating gives CASSREDRATYGYTF.

This chain links TRBV29-1 with TRBJ1-1; a possible D gene is TRBD1 (6 bases). V gave up 6 bases and J gave up 3 bases, with 11 bases separating them. Germline CDR1 reads SQVTM; CDR2 reads ANQGSEA. This CDR3 region has 12 residues. CDR3 sequence: CSVRTVYTEAFF. For the CDR3, the DNA is TGCAGCGTACGGACAGTTTACACTGAAGCTTTCTTT.

This clonotype has a handful of counts. The chain employs TRBV12-3 or TRBV12-4 and TRBJ2-1, with a tentative D call TRBD2 (6 bases). Trimming stripped 8 bases from V and 6 bases from J, with 17 bases between. The CDR3 spans 14 residues. The CDR3 is CASLNLGGGNEQFF. The CDR3 DNA is TGTGCCAGCCTTAATCTCGGGGGAGGCAATGAGCAGTTCTTC.

The chain combines TRBV2 with TRBJ2-5; D is uncertain. Germline lookup yields CDR1 SNHLY and CDR2 FYNNEI. This CDR3 has 12 residues. Trimming shortened V by 6 bases and J by 1 base, and 6 bases separated the two germline ends. CDR3 in amino acids: CASRAGQETQYF. The CDR3, as DNA: TGTGCCAGCAGGGCCGGCCAAGAGACCCAGTACTTC.

The chain is built from TRBV29-1 and TRBJ2-2; D gene uncertain. The CDR3 totals 14 residues. Trimming took off 6 bases at V and 0 bases at J, with 11 bases between the two ends. The germline V gene has CDR1 SQVTM and CDR2 ANQGSEA. The CDR3 DNA follows: TGCAGCGTCAGCCGTACTCCGAACACCGGGGAGCTGTTTTTT. Translation gives CSVSRTPNTGELFF.

This clonotype was counted only a few times. The chain links TRBV29-1 to TRBJ2-7; 9 bases line up with TRBD1. CDR1 and CDR2 (germline): SQVTM, ANQGSEA. Losses at the gene ends were 6 bases for V and 2 bases for J; bases not matched to a gene: 5. There are 13 residues in the CDR3. The CDR3 reads CSVRDRDPYEQYF. CDR3 nucleotide sequence: TGCAGCGTCCGGGACAGGGACCCCTACGAGCAGTACTTC.

The rearrangement uses TRBV2 and TRBJ2-5; D perhaps matches TRBD2 (5 bases). The CDR3 is 17 residues long. CDR1 is SNHLY, CDR2 FYNNEI, per germline. V was pared by 2 bases and J by 4 bases, with 20 bases between. CDR3 in amino acids: CASSESRGWNSGETQYF. The CDR3 DNA follows: TGTGCCAGCAGTGAAAGTCGAGGGTGGAATTCCGGAGAGACCCAGTACTTC.

For this clonotype: A much larger clone sits a single nucleotide away, making a read error possible. The gene calls are TRBV10-3 and TRBJ2-3, with TRBD2 matching 9 bases. This CDR3 region has 16 residues. Germline V gene data show CDR1 as ENHRY and CDR2 as SYGVKD. The CDR3 DNA reads TGTGCCATCAGTGAGGAGTCTAGCGGGAATGGAGATAAGCAGTATTTT. Residues: CAISEESSGNGDKQYF.

This clonotype was detected ten times or more. The CDR3 nucleotides are TGTGCCAGCAGCTTGGGACTAGTTACCACAGATACGCAGTATTTT. This sequence encodes CASSLGLVTTDTQYF. The gene calls are TRBV7-2 and TRBJ2-3; 8 bases are shared with TRBD2. Trimming removed 3 bases from V and 2 bases from J; junction bases left unmatched: 4. The CDR3 runs 15 residues. CDR1 and CDR2 from the germline V gene are SGHTA and FQGNSA.